This T cell receptor (beta chain) was recorded in a study of beta chain features in type 1 diabetes. About the research overall: Sorted cell examination encompassed around 100,000,000 cells across all samples.

Sequencing targeted expressed TCRB transcripts, as all isolated RNA had been reverse transcribed. It was found that naive, central memory and regulatory T cell samples averaged about 4 million reads. This table comes from immunoSEQ multiplex PCR, and its TCRdb copy is limited to in-frame clones, with some not included. The data show fewer than 250,000 clones, with 12% to 15% seen just once and 0.025% to 0.03% held by the top ten. This clone was counted a few times. The CDR3 loop spans 14 amino acids. CDR1 is MNHEY and CDR2 is SMNVEV in the germline V gene (reference sequence). V shed 4 bases and J 1 base; nucleotides not matched to a gene: 2.

What was sequenced was naive CD4+ T cells from blood. The chain combines TRBV27 with TRBJ1-1; 8 nucleotides match TRBD1. This sequence originates from a woman between 40 and 55 years old in good health. This CDR3 is CASSWDRSNTEAFF. As DNA, the CDR3 is TGTGCCAGCAGTTGGGACAGGTCGAACACTGAAGCTTTCTTT.